This T cell receptor (beta chain) was captured by sequencing in a study of shared clonotypes between healthy human individuals (TCRdb year 2020). Broadly, across the study: Three men and two women, aged 18 to 49 years, made up the cohort. Each donor's leukapheresis produced roughly between roughly 0.85 and 10 billion PBMCs. Libraries were prepared and TCR repertoires were sequenced by different laboratories using diverse techniques, in order to increase sequencing depth and limit assay-specific biases. To estimate repertoire size and how much clonotypes are shared between individuals, the study performed deep sequencing of blood TCR repertoires from roughly five healthy adults. For each donor, three plates each were used for CD4 naive and CD4 memory, two plates were used for CD8 naive, and one plate was used for CD8 memory. Study-level results and caveats: Larger estimated clonotype richness was generally found for naive subsets than for memory subsets. Pairwise subsampling led to the expectation that sequencing depth would affect the degree of clonotype sharing among donors. Compared with non-shared clonotypes, clonotypes shared by all four sorted-subset donors had higher generation probabilities. The small number of donors limited the genetic and exposure-history diversity represented. Sharing across several donors was observed for about 5% of naive CD4, less than 4% of naive CD8, about 2.5% of memory CD4, and approximately 0.41% of memory CD8 clonotypes. Rarefaction of sorted-subset datasets indicated incomplete sequencing despite the large sequencing depth. Sampling was limited to blood, and TCR repertoires in tissue likely differ from TCR repertoires in blood.

Using the deep immunoSEQ assay, multiplex PCR amplified TCR CDR3 regions from genomic DNA. Genomic DNA extracted from each cell subset was distributed evenly over all wells of several immunoSEQ 96-well plates, and each plate served as one replicate. For sorted subsets, roughly 200 ng of genomic DNA, equivalent to around 30,000 T cell genomes, went into each replicate PCR. Purified libraries were measured with a Qubit 3.0 fluorometer, size-checked on a Bioanalyzer 2100, and measured again with the KAPA Library Quantification kit. Every immunoSEQ 96-well plate was sequenced on a dedicated single-read 150-cycle Illumina NextSeq 550 flow cell. Processing in the source paper ran as follows. The immunoSEQ output contained only junctional sequences without quality scores, so filtering could not match that applied to full-length reads. To assign V/J genes and CDR3, sequences were annotated against IMGT germline references using PyIR, a Python wrapper for IgBLAST v1.9. Any read was removed if the V/J assignment was weak (E-value above 1e-6), the CDR3 was missing, or the read contained stop codons, out-of-frame junctions, or ambiguous translated residues. V3J clonotypes were defined by identical inferred V gene, J gene, and CDR3 amino acid sequence. The percentage overlap between two repertoires was calculated by dividing the number of shared unique clonotypes by the size of the smaller repertoire. Three approaches were used to assess repertoire richness: RTK rarefaction, the Chao1 estimator, and Recon v2.1 estimates of unobserved clonotypes. OLGA was used to compute generation probabilities for all TCRbeta clonotypes that the gDNA method yielded from four donors. TCRdb's version of the immuneACCESS table is confined to in-frame rearrangements and falls short of the full clone set. An unresolved V gene accounts for under half of the shortfall where checked; the remainder is of unknown origin. That table gives V, J and clone size, and the DNA gave D and trimming. A total of about 2.4 million clones appear in this sample, 90% to 95% of them only once. Of the sample, 0.36% falls within the top ten clones.

On this clone: No cognate antigen has been identified for it. Base quality data are lacking; no much larger clone is found one base away.

Donors were healthy HIV-negative adults with no recently reported acute infections or vaccinations. All donors were Caucasian adults living in Nashville, Tennessee, USA. CD4+ T cells were enriched by magnetic negative selection, after which naive cells were positively selected on CD45RA and the negative fraction was taken as the memory subset. Blood was collected by leukapheresis, and PBMCs were isolated by Ficoll-Histopaque density gradient centrifugation and then cryopreserved in liquid nitrogen vapor phase. Purity and quantity of every magnetically sorted T cell population were checked by analytical flow cytometry. Genomic DNA was isolated from each sorted fraction and quantified by UV absorbance on a Nanodrop 2000c. Ends trimmed: V by 2 bases, J by 2 bases; bases unmatched to a gene: 7. The CDR3 runs 17 residues from the cysteine to the phenylalanine. The retained sequence is limited to the CDR3, 51 bases, with the frame set at the first base. CDR1 MDHEN and CDR2 SYDVKM were looked up in the germline V gene.

The origin of this receptor is a man aged 18 to 30 in good health. Some clones in this sample may be carry-over from other donors' samples. The chain is assembled from TRBV28 and TRBJ1-5; TRBD1 lines up with 9 middle nucleotides. What was sequenced was naive CD4+ T cells from PBMCs. In light of the paper, this sample's cell subset or site label describes: CD45RA+ positively selected. The CDR3 loop reads CASSLRDRALRNQPQHF. The DNA sequence is as follows: TGTGCCAGCAGTTTACGGGACAGGGCCCTTCGCAATCAGCCCCAGCATTTT.